The sequence of this TCR beta chain was determined in a study of blood T cell repertoires in COVID-19. Study details: The United States, Italy and Spain were the sources of the acute and convalescent COVID-19 samples. T cells, B-cell-depleted T cells, or PBMCs supplied cDNA or gDNA.

V dropped 2 bases and J dropped 3 bases, with 10 bases sitting between them. This CDR3 has 14 amino acids. Germline V CDR1 and CDR2: KGHSH, LQKENI. Authors' processing steps: How many nucleated cells were present was estimated from reference gene primer amplification. The method was immunoSEQ multiplex PCR; TCRdb's version includes in-frame clones alone and lacks a portion of them. For V, J and clone size, that table is used; D and trimming come from the DNA. There are approximately 120,000 clones in the sample; approximately 82% occur only once, and less than 8% lies in the top ten. The source material was peripheral blood. The V and J genes are TRBV18 and TRBJ1-1; D may be TRBD1 (6 bases). This receptor was obtained from a woman of 80 years or more with active or convalescent COVID-19. DNA of the CDR3: TGTGCCAGCTCACCAAGCAGGGGTGACACTGAAGCTTTCTTT. Its translation is CASSPSRGDTEAFF.